This T cell receptor beta chain was identified during a study of shared clonotypes between healthy human individuals. Sequencing was performed with immunoSEQ multiplex PCR; in TCRdb, only in-frame clones are kept and a portion is missing. Of roughly 2.2 million clones listed, 85% to 95% are singletons. Germline CDR1 is SGHTA and CDR2 is FQGNSA. The CDR3 extends over 14 amino acids. V shed 5 bases and J 7 bases; nucleotides not matched to a gene: 3. The specimen was naive CD4+ T cells from PBMCs. The sample's subset: CD45RA+ positively selected. The sequence was collected from a man aged 18 to 30 in good health. Some clones in this sample may be carry-over from other donors' samples. V and J are TRBV7-2 and TRBJ2-2; 11 nucleotides line up with TRBD1. CDR3 loop: CASSGQGASGELFF. The CDR3 nucleotides read TGTGCCAGCAGCGGACAGGGGGCGAGCGGGGAGCTGTTTTTT.